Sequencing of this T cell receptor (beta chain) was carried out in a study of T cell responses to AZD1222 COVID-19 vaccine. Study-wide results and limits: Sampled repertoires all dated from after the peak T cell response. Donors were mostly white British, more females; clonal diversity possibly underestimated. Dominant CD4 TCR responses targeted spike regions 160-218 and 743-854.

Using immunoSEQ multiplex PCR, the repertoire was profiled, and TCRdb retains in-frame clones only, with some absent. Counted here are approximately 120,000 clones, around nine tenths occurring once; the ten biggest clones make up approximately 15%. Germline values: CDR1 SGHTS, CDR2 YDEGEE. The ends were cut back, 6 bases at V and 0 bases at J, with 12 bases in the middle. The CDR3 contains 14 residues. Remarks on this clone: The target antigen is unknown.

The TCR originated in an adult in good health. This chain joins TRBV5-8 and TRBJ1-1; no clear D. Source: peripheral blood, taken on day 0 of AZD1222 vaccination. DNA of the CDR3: TGTGCCAGCACCACTAGGCTTCTGAACACTGAAGCTTTCTTT. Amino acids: CASTTRLLNTEAFF.